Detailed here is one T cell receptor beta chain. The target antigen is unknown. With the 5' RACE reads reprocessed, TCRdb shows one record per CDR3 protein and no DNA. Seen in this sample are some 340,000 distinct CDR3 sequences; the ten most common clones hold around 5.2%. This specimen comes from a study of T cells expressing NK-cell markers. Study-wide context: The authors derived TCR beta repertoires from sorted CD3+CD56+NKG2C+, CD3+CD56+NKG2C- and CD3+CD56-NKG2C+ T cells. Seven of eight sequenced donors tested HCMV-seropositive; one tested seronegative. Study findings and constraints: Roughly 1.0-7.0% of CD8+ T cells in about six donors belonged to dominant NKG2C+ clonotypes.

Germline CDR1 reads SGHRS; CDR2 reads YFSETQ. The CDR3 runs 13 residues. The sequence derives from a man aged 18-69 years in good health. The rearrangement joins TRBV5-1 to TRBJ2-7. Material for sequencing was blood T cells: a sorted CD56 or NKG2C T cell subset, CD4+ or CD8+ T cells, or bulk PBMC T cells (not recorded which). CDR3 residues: CASSWADSYEQYF. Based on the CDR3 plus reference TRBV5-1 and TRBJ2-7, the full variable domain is KAGVTQTPRYLIKTRGQQVTLSCSPISGHRSVSWYQQTPGQGLQFLFEYFSETQRNKGNFPGRFSGRQFSNSRSEMNVSTLELGDSALYLCASSWADSYEQYFGPGTRLTVT.